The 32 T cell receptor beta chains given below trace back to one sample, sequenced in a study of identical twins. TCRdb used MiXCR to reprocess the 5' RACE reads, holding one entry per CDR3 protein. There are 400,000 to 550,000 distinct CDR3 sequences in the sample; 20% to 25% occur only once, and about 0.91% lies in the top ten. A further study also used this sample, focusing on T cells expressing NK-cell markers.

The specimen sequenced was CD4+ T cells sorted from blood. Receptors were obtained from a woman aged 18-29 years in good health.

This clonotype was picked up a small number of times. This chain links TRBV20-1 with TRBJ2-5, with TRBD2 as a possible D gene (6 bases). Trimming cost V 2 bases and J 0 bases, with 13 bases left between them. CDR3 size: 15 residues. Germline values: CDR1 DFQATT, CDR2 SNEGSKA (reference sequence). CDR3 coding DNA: TGCAGTGCTAGACGAACCGAGCGGGACCAAGAGACCCAGTACTTC. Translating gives CSARRTERDQETQYF.

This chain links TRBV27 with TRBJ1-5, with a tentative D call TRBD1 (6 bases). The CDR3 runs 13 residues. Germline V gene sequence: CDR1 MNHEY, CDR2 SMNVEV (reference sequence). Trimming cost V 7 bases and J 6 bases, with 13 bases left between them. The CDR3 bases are TGTGCCAGCACCCCACTCAGGGGTCAGCCCCAGCATTTT. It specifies CASTPLRGQPQHF.

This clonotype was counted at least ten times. The CDR3 DNA reads as TGCAGTGCTAGAGTACCGGGGACACTCAATGAGCAGTTCTTC. It is translated as CSARVPGTLNEQFF. The rearrangement joins TRBV20-1 to TRBJ2-1; TRBD1 is a possible D gene (6 bases). Trimming stripped 1 base from V and 6 bases from J, with 13 bases between. Germline V gene lookup returns CDR1 DFQATT and CDR2 SNEGSKA (reference sequence). The CDR3 consists of 14 residues.

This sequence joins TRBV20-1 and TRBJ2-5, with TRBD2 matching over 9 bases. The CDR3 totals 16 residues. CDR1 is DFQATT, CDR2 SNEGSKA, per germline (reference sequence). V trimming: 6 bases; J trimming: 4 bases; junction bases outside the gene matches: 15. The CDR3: CSALPRFSRGGETQYF. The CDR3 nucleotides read TGCAGTGCCCTACCCCGTTTCTCGCGGGGGGGAGAGACCCAGTACTTC.

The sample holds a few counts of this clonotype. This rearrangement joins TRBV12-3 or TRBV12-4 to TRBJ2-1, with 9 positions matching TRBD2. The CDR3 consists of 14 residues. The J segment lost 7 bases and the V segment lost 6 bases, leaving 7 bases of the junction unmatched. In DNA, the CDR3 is TGTGCCAGCAGAACCCTAGCGGGATCTAATGAGCAGTTCTTC. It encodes CASRTLAGSNEQFF.

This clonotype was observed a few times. The CDR3 loop is CASKFGPEGETQYF. The DNA for the CDR3 is TGCGCCAGCAAGTTCGGACCCGAAGGGGAGACCCAGTACTTC. This chain uses TRBV5-1 with TRBJ2-5; D is unclear. CDR3 length equals 14 residues. The germline V and J ends were trimmed by 6 bases and 5 bases, with 17 bases remaining between them. CDR1 SGHRS and CDR2 YFSETQ come from the germline V gene.

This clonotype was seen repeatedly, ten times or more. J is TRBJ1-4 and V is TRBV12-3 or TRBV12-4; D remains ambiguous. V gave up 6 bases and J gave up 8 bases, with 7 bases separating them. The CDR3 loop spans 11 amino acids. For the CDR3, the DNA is TGTGCCAGCAGGGGAAGCGAAAAACTGTTTTTT. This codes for CASRGSEKLFF.

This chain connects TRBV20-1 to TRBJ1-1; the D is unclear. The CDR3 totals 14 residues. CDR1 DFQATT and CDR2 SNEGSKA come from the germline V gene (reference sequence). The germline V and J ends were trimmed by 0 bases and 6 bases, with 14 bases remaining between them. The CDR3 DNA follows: TGCAGTGCTAGAGAGAGCAACAGTAGGGCTGAAGCTTTCTTT. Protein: CSARESNSRAEAFF.

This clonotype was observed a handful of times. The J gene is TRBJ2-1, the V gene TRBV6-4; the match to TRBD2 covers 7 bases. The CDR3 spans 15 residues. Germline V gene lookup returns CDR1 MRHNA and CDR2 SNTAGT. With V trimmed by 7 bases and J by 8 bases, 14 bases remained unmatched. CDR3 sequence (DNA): TGTGCCAGCACCGCTGAGGGACTACGGTTTTATGAGCAGTTCTTC. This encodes CASTAEGLRFYEQFF.

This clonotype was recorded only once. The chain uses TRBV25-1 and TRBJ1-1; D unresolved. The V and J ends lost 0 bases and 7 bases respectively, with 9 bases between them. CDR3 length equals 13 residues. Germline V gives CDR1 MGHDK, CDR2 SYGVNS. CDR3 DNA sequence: TGTGCCAGCAGTGAATACTTGGGCGTTGAAGCTTTCTTT. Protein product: CASSEYLGVEAFF.

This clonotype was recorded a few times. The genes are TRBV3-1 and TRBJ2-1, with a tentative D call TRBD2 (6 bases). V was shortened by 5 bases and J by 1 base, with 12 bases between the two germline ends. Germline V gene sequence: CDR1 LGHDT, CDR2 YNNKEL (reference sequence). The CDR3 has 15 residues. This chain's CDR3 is CASSRRGLSYNEQFF. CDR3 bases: TGTGCCAGCAGCAGGCGGGGTTTATCCTACAATGAGCAGTTCTTC.

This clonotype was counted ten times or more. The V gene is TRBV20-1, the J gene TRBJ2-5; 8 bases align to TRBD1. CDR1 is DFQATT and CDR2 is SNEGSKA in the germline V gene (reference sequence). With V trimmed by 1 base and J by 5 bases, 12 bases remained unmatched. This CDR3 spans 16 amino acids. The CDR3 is CSARAGAGGVRETQYF. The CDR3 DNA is TGCAGTGCTAGAGCGGGAGCAGGGGGCGTGAGGGAGACCCAGTACTTC.

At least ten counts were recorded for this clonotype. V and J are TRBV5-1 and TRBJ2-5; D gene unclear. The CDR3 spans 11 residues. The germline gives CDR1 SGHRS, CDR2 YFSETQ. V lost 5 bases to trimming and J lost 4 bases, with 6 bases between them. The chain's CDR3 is CASRVGETQYF. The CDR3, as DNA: TGCGCCAGCAGGGTCGGAGAGACCCAGTACTTC.

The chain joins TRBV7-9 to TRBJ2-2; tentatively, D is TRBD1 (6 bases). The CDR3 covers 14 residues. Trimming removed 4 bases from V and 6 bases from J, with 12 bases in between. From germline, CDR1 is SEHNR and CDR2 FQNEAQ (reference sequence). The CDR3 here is CASSSRQVSGELFF. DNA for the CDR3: TGTGCCAGCAGCTCTAGACAGGTCTCCGGGGAGCTGTTTTTT.

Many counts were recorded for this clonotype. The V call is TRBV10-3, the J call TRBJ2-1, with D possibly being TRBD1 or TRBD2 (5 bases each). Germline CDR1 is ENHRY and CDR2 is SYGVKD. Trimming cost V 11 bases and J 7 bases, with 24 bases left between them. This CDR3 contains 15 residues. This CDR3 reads CASKKGTGLWNEQFF. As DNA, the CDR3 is TGTGCCTCCAAGAAAGGGACGGGTCTTTGGAATGAGCAGTTCTTC.

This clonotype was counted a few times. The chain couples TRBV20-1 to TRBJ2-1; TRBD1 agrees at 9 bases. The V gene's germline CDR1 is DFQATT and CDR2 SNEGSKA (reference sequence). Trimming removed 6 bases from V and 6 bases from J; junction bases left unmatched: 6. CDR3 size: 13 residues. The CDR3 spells CSASRDRVNEQFF. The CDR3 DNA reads TGCAGTGCCTCCCGGGACAGGGTCAATGAGCAGTTCTTC.

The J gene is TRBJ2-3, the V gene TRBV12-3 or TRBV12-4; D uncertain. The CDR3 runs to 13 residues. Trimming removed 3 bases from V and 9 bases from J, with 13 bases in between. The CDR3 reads CASSFLSVPTQYF. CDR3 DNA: TGTGCCAGCAGTTTTTTGTCCGTTCCCACGCAGTATTTT.

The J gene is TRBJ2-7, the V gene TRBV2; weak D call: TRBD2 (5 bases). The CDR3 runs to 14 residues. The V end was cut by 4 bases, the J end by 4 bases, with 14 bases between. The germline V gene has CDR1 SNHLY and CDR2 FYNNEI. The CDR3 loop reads CASSVGSRKYEQYF. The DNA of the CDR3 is TGTGCCAGCAGTGTGGGGAGTCGAAAGTACGAGCAGTACTTC. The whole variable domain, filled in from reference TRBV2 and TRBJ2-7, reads EPEVTQTPSHQVTQMGQEVILRCVPISNHLYFYWYRQILGQKVEFLVSFYNNEISEKSEIFDDQFSVERPDGSNFTLKIRSTKLEDSAMYFCASSVGSRKYEQYFGPGTRLTVT.

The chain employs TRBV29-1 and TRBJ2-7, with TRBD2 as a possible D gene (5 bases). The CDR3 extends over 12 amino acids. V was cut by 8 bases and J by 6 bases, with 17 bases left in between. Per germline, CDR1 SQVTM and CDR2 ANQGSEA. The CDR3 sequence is CSYLKGRGEQYF. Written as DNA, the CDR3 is TGCAGCTACTTGAAGGGTCGGGGCGAGCAGTACTTC.

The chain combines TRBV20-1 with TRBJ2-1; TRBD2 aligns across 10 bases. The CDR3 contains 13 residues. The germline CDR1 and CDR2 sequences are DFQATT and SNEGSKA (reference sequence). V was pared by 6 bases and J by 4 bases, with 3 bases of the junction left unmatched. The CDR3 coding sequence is TGCAGTGCCGCACTAGCGGGGTACAATGAGCAGTTCTTC. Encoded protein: CSAALAGYNEQFF.

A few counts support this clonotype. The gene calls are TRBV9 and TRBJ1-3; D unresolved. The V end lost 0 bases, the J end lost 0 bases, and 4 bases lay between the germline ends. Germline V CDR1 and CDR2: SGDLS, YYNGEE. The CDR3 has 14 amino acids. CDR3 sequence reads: CASSVDVSGNTIYF. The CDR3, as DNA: TGTGCCAGCAGCGTAGACGTCTCTGGAAACACCATATATTTT.

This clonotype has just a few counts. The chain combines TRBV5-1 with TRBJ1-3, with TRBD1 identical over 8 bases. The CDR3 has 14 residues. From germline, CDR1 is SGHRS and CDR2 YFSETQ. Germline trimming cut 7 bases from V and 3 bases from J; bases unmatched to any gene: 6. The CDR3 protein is CASGPDRGGNTIYF. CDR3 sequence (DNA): TGCGCCAGCGGACCCGACAGGGGTGGAAACACCATATATTTT.

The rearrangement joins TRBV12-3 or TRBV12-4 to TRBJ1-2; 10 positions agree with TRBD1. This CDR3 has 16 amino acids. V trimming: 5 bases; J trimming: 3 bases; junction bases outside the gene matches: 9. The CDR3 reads CASSLFEDRGDYGYTF. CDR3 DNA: TGTGCCAGCAGTCTTTTCGAGGACAGGGGGGACTATGGCTACACCTTC.

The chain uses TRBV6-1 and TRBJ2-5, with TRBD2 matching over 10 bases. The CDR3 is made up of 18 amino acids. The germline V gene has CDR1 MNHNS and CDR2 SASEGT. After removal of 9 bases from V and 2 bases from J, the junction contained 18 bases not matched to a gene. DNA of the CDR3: TGTGCCAGTCCTCCCCTTGAGACTAGCGGGCGTACTCAAGAGACCCAGTACTTC. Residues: CASPPLETSGRTQETQYF.

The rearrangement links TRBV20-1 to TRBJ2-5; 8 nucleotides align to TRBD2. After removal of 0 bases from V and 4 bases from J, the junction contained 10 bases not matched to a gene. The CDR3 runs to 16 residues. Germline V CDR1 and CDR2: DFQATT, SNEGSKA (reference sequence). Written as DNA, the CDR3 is TGCAGTGCTAGAGATAATACGGGGGGGCGGGCAGAGACCCAGTACTTC. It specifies CSARDNTGGRAETQYF.

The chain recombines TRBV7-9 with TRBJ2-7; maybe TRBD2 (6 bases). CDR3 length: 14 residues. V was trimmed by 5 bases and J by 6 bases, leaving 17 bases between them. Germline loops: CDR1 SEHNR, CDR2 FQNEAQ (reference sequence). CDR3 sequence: CASSPGTARREQYF. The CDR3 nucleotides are TGTGCCAGCAGCCCGGGGACTGCAAGGCGCGAGCAGTACTTC. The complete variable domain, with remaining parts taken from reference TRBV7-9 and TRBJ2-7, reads DTGVSQNPRHKITKRGQNVTFRCDPISEHNRLYWYRQTLGQGPEFLTYFQNEAQLEKSRLLSDRFSAERPKGSFSTLEIQRTEQGDSAMYLCASSPGTARREQYFGPGTRLTVT.

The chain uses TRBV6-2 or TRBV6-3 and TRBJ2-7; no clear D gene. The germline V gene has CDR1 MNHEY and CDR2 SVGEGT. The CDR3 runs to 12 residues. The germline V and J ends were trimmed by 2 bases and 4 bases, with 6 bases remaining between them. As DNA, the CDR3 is TGTGCCAGCAGTTACGGGAAGTACGAGCAGTACTTC. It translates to CASSYGKYEQYF.

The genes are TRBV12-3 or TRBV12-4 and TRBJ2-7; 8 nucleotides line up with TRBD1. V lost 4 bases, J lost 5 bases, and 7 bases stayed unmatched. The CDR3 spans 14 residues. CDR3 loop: CASSSRTGYNEQYF. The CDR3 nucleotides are TGTGCCAGCAGTTCTCGGACAGGGTACAACGAGCAGTACTTC.

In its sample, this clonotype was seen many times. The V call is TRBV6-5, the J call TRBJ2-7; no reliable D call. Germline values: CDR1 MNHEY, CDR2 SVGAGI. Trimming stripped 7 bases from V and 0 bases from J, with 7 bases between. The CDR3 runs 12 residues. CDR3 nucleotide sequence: TGTGCCAGCATGGGTTCCTCCTACGAGCAGTACTTC. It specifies CASMGSSYEQYF.

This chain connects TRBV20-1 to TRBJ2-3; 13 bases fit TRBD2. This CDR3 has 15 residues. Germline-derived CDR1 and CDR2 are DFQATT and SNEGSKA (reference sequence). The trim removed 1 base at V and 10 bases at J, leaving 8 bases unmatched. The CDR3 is CSARVGLAGATPQYF. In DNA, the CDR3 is TGCAGTGCTAGAGTTGGACTAGCGGGGGCTACTCCGCAGTATTTT.

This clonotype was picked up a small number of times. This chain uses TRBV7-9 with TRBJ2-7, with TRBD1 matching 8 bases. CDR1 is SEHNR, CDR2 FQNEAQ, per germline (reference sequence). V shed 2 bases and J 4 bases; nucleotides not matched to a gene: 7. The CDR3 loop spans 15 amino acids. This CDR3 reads CASSLIRQGWYEQYF. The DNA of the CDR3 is TGTGCCAGCAGCTTAATACGACAGGGGTGGTACGAGCAGTACTTC.

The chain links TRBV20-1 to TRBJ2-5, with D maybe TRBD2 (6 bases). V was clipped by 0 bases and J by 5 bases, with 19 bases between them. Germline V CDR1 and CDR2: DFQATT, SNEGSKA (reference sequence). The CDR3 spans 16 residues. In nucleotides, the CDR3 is TGCAGTGCTAGAGATCCGAGAGGGACTTGGGACGAGACCCAGTACTTC. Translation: CSARDPRGTWDETQYF.